This T cell receptor beta chain was profiled in a study of shared clonotypes between healthy human individuals. Study conclusions and caveats: An anticipated effect of sequencing depth on clonotype sharing among donors was recognized. Non-shared clonotypes showed lower generation probabilities than clonotypes common to all four donors.

Regarding this clone: The antigen is not known.

Donors, without exception, were Caucasian adults residing in Nashville, Tennessee. On sorted subsets, replicate PCRs used 150 to 250 ng DNA, or 27,000 or so T cell genomes. Here immunoSEQ multiplex PCR was the method, and the copy in TCRdb shows in-frame clones only, minus some. Of 1,500,000 or so clones in the sample, roughly 96% were seen once. Germline V lookup: CDR1 SGDLS, CDR2 YYNGEE. The CDR3 consists of 12 residues. V lost 3 bases and J 9 bases, leaving 9 bases between the germline ends. This sequence originates from a man aged 25-45 years in good health. The specimen sequenced was naive CD4+ T cells sorted from blood. As to subset: CD45RA+ positively selected. J is TRBJ2-2 and V is TRBV9; D may match TRBD1 or TRBD2 (5 bases each). CDR3 loop: CASSGGTWELFF. The CDR3 DNA is TGTGCCAGCAGCGGTGGGACCTGGGAGCTGTTTTTT.